A selection of T cell receptor beta chains follows, all from one sample in a study of sequential checkpoint blockade in melanoma. This table comes from immunoSEQ multiplex PCR, and its TCRdb copy is limited to in-frame clones, with some not included. Here the sample spans 20,000 or so clones, about 80% being singletons. Material: CD8+ T cells sorted from blood (inferred from file names), obtained from a patient given nivolumab and ipilimumab in sequence. The receptor set was obtained from a human donor with melanoma. Both conserved end residues are part of each CDR3. D genes are given only for firm matches. Clone size is shown for a subset of rows, as once, few, many or a class of expanded clone.

v_call	clone_size	d_call	j_call	cdr3_length	cdr3_aa	cdr3_nt
TRBV19	.	.	TRBJ1-1	12	CASTQGYTEAFF	TGTGCCAGTACACAGGGTTACACTGAAGCTTTCTTT
TRBV27	.	.	TRBJ2-7	19	CASKRPEWTATFHSYEQYF	TGTGCCAGCAAACGGCCTGAGTGGACAGCCACCTTCCACTCCTACGAGCAGTACTTC
TRBV15	once	TRBD1	TRBJ1-3	16	CATSSRLTGPGNTIYF	TGTGCCACCAGCTCGCGCCTGACAGGGCCTGGAAACACCATATATTTT
TRBV6-5	.	TRBD2	TRBJ2-7	16	CASSYSLAGGSYEQYF	TGTGCCAGCAGTTACTCACTAGCGGGGGGCTCCTACGAGCAGTACTTC
TRBV13	few	TRBD2	TRBJ2-7	13	CASSERGLYEQYF	TGTGCCAGCAGTGAGCGGGGGCTCTACGAGCAGTACTTC
TRBV5-4	few	.	TRBJ1-2	14	CASSLGGGVYGYTF	TGTGCCAGCAGCCTGGGCGGCGGTGTCTATGGCTACACCTTC
TRBV19	once	.	TRBJ1-5	16	CASSDGGAGSNQPQHF	TGTGCCAGTAGTGACGGAGGGGCAGGGAGCAATCAGCCCCAGCATTTT
TRBV4-1	once	.	TRBJ2-7	14	CASSQDPTTSEQYF	TGCGCCAGCAGCCAAGATCCGACTACCTCAGAGCAGTACTTC
TRBV2	.	.	TRBJ1-5	15	CASSSLGGRHQPQHF	TGTGCCAGCAGTTCCTTGGGAGGGAGACATCAGCCCCAGCATTTT
TRBV29-1	few	TRBD2	TRBJ2-7	13	CSGTLAGGYEQYF	TGCAGCGGAACTCTAGCGGGAGGATACGAGCAGTACTTC
TRBV28	.	.	TRBJ1-1	12	CASKIGNTEAFF	TGTGCCAGCAAGATCGGGAACACTGAAGCTTTCTTT
TRBV13	.	TRBD1	TRBJ1-1	14	CASSLGQGGTEAFF	TGTGCCAGCAGCCTGGGACAGGGGGGTACTGAAGCTTTCTTT
TRBV5-1	.	.	TRBJ1-1	12	CASSPGNTEAFF	TGCGCCAGCAGCCCCGGGAACACTGAAGCTTTCTTT
TRBV28	.	TRBD1	TRBJ2-7	15	CASSFPRDSSYEQYF	TGTGCCAGCAGTTTTCCCCGGGACAGCTCCTACGAGCAGTACTTC
TRBV7-8	.	.	TRBJ2-7	15	CASSLTSGPNYEQYF	TGTGCCAGCAGCTTAACCAGCGGGCCGAACTACGAGCAGTACTTC
TRBV19	.	.	TRBJ1-1	15	CASSMGPGLNTEAFF	TGTGCCAGTAGTATGGGCCCAGGGCTAAACACTGAAGCTTTCTTT
TRBV28	.	.	TRBJ1-5	13	CASTRSGIQPQHF	TGTGCCAGCACCCGAAGCGGCATTCAGCCCCAGCATTTT
TRBV15	.	.	TRBJ1-1	15	CATSRGIGSDTEAFF	TGTGCCACCAGCAGAGGAATCGGGAGTGACACTGAAGCTTTCTTT
TRBV14	few	TRBD2	TRBJ2-7	15	CASSHSRTSVYEQYF	TGTGCCAGCAGCCACTCTCGGACTAGCGTGTACGAGCAGTACTTC
TRBV9	once	.	TRBJ1-2	13	CASSVVLNYGYTF	TGTGCCAGCAGCGTAGTACTCAACTATGGCTACACCTTC
TRBV2	.	.	TRBJ1-5	15	CASSVTGLGNQPQHF	TGTGCCAGCAGCGTAACAGGGTTAGGGAATCAGCCCCAGCATTTT
TRBV7-9	.	.	TRBJ1-2	14	CASSQQGNNYGYTF	TGTGCCAGCAGCCAACAGGGAAACAACTATGGCTACACCTTC
TRBV6-5	.	.	TRBJ2-7	13	CASRPGLSYEQYF	TGTGCCAGCAGGCCTGGACTGAGCTACGAGCAGTACTTC
TRBV7-3	few	.	TRBJ1-2	16	CASSLVNRAQLYGYTF	TGTGCCAGCAGCTTGGTCAACAGGGCCCAACTCTATGGCTACACCTTC
TRBV7-8	few	.	TRBJ1-5	14	CASSPQGGSFPQHF	TGTGCCAGCAGCCCCCAAGGCGGCAGCTTCCCCCAGCATTTT
TRBV2	.	.	TRBJ1-1	14	CASSEAREATEAFF	TGTGCCAGCAGTGAAGCCAGGGAGGCAACTGAAGCTTTCTTT
TRBV9	.	.	TRBJ1-1	13	CASSVDPELEAFF	TGTGCCAGCAGCGTGGATCCGGAGCTTGAAGCTTTCTTT
TRBV7-6	.	.	TRBJ2-7	15	CASSFMAGPTYEQYF	TGTGCCAGCAGCTTTATGGCGGGTCCGACCTACGAGCAGTACTTC
TRBV11-3	.	TRBD1	TRBJ1-1	12	CASSPGTAEAFF	TGTGCCAGCAGCCCTGGGACAGCTGAAGCTTTCTTT
TRBV27	.	.	TRBJ2-7	13	CASSFSPPSEQYF	TGTGCCAGCAGTTTTTCCCCCCCCAGCGAGCAGTACTTC
TRBV28	.	TRBD1	TRBJ2-7	14	CASSPGQGASEQYF	TGTGCCAGCAGTCCGGGACAGGGGGCGAGTGAGCAGTACTTC
TRBV6-6	.	TRBD1	TRBJ1-5	15	CASSYSIQGNQPQHF	TGTGCAAGCAGTTACTCGATACAGGGGAATCAGCCACAGCATTTT
TRBV14	.	TRBD1	TRBJ2-7	17	CASSQRQGEASSYEQYF	TGTGCCAGCAGCCAAAGACAGGGGGAAGCCAGCTCCTACGAGCAGTACTTC